These 24 T cell receptor beta chains were sequenced from one sample in a study of CD8 T cells in ankylosing spondylitis. Study-level points and caveats: Among TCR beta sequences, a motif of eight highly homologous variants appeared characteristic of ankylosing spondylitis blood.

TCRdb reprocessed the 5' RACE reads with MiXCR, giving one entry per CDR3 protein. Of a few hundred thousand distinct CDR3 sequences listed, 20% to 25% are singletons. These TCRs are of unknown antigen specificity. Sequencing was carried out using blood, either unsorted or a sorted T cell fraction (not recorded which). The receptors originated from a male donor with ankylosing spondylitis.

The CDR3 region is CSAREPRGGTNQPQHF. The CDR3 nucleotides are TGCAGTGCTAGAGAGCCCCGGGGAGGGACCAATCAGCCCCAGCATTTT. This chain joins TRBV20-1 and TRBJ1-5, with D perhaps matching TRBD1 (5 bases). This CDR3 has 16 residues. The germline CDR1 and CDR2 sequences are DFQATT and SNEGSKA (reference sequence). V lost 0 bases and J 3 bases, leaving 15 bases between the germline ends.

The chain is built from TRBV13 and TRBJ2-1; 16 nucleotides align to TRBD2. The CDR3 spans 17 residues. Per the germline V gene, CDR1 is PRHDT and CDR2 is FYEKMQ (reference sequence). Trimming took 4 bases from V and 4 from J; bases not matched to a gene: 4. The DNA of the CDR3 is TGTGCCAGCAGCTGGGGACTAGCGGGAGGGGGTTACAATGAGCAGTTCTTC. It translates to CASSWGLAGGGYNEQFF.

V and J are TRBV3-1 and TRBJ1-4; D might be TRBD1 (6 bases). Deletions cut 0 bases from V and 6 bases from J, with 8 bases between. Per germline, CDR1 LGHDT and CDR2 YNNKEL (reference sequence). The CDR3 runs to 14 residues. The CDR3 loop reads CASSQEGGYEKLFF. CDR3 coding DNA: TGTGCCAGCAGCCAAGAAGGGGGATATGAAAAACTGTTTTTT.

CDR3 in DNA: TGTGCCAGCAGCTTTGGTGCGGAAACCTACAATGAGCAGTTCTTC. Its translation: CASSFGAETYNEQFF. V and J are TRBV12-1 and TRBJ2-1. TRBV12-1 is a pseudogene locus. CDR3 length equals 15 residues.

Only a few counts were recorded for this clonotype. The rearrangement links TRBV7-8 to TRBJ1-5, with D perhaps matching TRBD1 (6 bases). Trimming cost V 5 bases and J 9 bases, with 20 bases left between them. The CDR3 totals 15 residues. From germline, CDR1 is SGHVS and CDR2 FQNEAQ. The CDR3 spells CASSLAGGAPRPQHF. The DNA of the CDR3 is TGTGCCAGCAGCCTCGCCGGGGGGGCCCCACGGCCCCAGCATTTT. The entire variable domain, with the rest obtained from reference TRBV7-8 and TRBJ1-5, is as follows: GAGVSQSPRYKVAKRGQDVALRCDPISGHVSLFWYQQALGQGPEFLTYFQNEAQLDKSGLPSDRFFAERPEGSVSTLKIQRTQQEDSAVYLCASSLAGGAPRPQHFGDGTRLSIL.

This clonotype has just a few counts. The chain employs TRBV20-1 and TRBJ1-5, with D perhaps matching TRBD1 (6 bases). V was clipped by 3 bases and J by 9 bases, with 12 bases between them. The germline V gene encodes CDR1 DFQATT and CDR2 SNEGSKA (reference sequence). This CDR3 comprises 12 residues. The CDR3 bases are TGCAGTGCTAGCCCCAGGGGTTGGCCCCAGCATTTT. This gives the protein CSASPRGWPQHF.

V gene TRBV9 combines with J gene TRBJ2-7; D is possibly TRBD2 (5 bases). This CDR3 comprises 15 residues. The V gene lost 3 bases and the J gene lost 1 base, with 14 bases spanning the gap. Germline CDR1 and CDR2: SGDLS and YYNGEE. The CDR3 protein is CASSASGAPSYEQYF. The CDR3, as DNA: TGTGCCAGCAGCGCGAGCGGAGCCCCTTCCTACGAGCAGTACTTC.

The chain is built from TRBV5-1 and TRBJ1-1; D is possibly TRBD1 (5 bases). The V end was cut by 0 bases, the J end by 1 base, with 13 bases between. The CDR3 extends over 16 amino acids. Germline V gene lookup returns CDR1 SGHRS and CDR2 YFSETQ. The CDR3 reads CASSLDLGTANTEAFF. The CDR3, as DNA: TGCGCCAGCAGCTTGGACCTCGGGACTGCGAACACTGAAGCTTTCTTT.

This sequence joins TRBV20-1 and TRBJ2-7; TRBD2 agrees at 10 bases. Germline V lookup: CDR1 DFQATT, CDR2 SNEGSKA (reference sequence). The trim removed 5 bases at V and 3 bases at J, leaving 7 bases unmatched. The CDR3 is 14 residues long. CDR3 in DNA: TGCAGTGCTGGACGGACTAGCGGAGTCTACGAGCAGTACTTC. Translation: CSAGRTSGVYEQYF.

The chain recombines TRBV11-2 with TRBJ1-4, with a weak D call TRBD1 (6 bases). CDR1 and CDR2 (germline): SGHAT, FQNNGV. Trimming pared 1 base from V and 5 bases from J, leaving 17 bases between. The CDR3 consists of 17 residues. The CDR3 here is CASSLGVTGTLNEKLFF. In nucleotides, the CDR3 is TGTGCCAGCAGCTTAGGAGTCACCGGGACACTAAATGAAAAACTGTTTTTT. Complete variable domain (other parts from reference TRBV11-2 and TRBJ1-4): EAGVAQSPRYKIIEKRQSVAFWCNPISGHATLYWYQQILGQGPKLLIQFQNNGVVDDSQLPKDRFSAERLKGVDSTLKIQPAKLEDSAVYLCASSLGVTGTLNEKLFFGSGTQLSVL.

The table lists this clonotype with a few counts. The chain carries TRBV5-1 and TRBJ1-1, with D hard to call. The CDR3 spans 14 residues. Germline CDR1 and CDR2: SGHRS and YFSETQ. Trimming stripped 3 bases from V and 1 base from J, with 10 bases between. The CDR3 sequence: CASSSYRQNTEAFF. CDR3 DNA: TGCGCCAGCAGCTCCTACCGACAGAACACTGAAGCTTTCTTT.

CDR3: CSAPQGGLDTEAFF. DNA for the CDR3: TGCAGTGCCCCCCAGGGGGGGCTCGACACTGAAGCTTTCTTT. The chain combines TRBV20-1 with TRBJ1-1; 7 bases align to TRBD1. V lost 6 bases to trimming and J lost 3 bases; unmatched junction nucleotides: 10. CDR1 DFQATT and CDR2 SNEGSKA come from the germline V gene (reference sequence). This CDR3 region has 14 residues.

V and J are TRBV20-1 and TRBJ1-5, with a tentative D call TRBD1 (5 bases). The germline gives CDR1 DFQATT, CDR2 SNEGSKA (reference sequence). The V and J ends lost 5 bases and 11 bases respectively, with 13 bases between them. The CDR3 runs 11 residues. The CDR3 sequence: CSAPTGGTQHF. The CDR3 nucleotides are TGCAGTGCTCCAACCGGGGGTACCCAGCATTTT.

V and J are TRBV29-1 and TRBJ2-2; D possibly matches TRBD1 or TRBD2 (5 bases each). Trimming took off 6 bases at V and 2 bases at J, with 13 bases between the two ends. CDR3 length equals 14 residues. Germline V gene lookup returns CDR1 SQVTM and CDR2 ANQGSEA. CDR3: CSVEGTPNTGELFF. For the CDR3, the DNA is TGCAGCGTCGAGGGGACGCCTAACACCGGGGAGCTGTTTTTT.

The chain combines TRBV6-2 or TRBV6-3 with TRBJ2-3; 7 bases are a match to TRBD1. Germline-derived CDR1 and CDR2 are MNHEY and SVGEGT. With V trimmed by 4 bases and J by 2 bases, 9 bases remained unmatched. The CDR3 consists of 16 residues. The CDR3 loop is CASSLRDSTATDTQYF. CDR3 DNA: TGTGCCAGCAGTTTAAGGGACAGCACGGCCACAGATACGCAGTATTTT.

This clonotype was detected a few times. The chain has TRBV5-5 and TRBJ2-7, with 11 bases identical to TRBD2. Trimming removed 0 bases from V and 5 bases from J; junction bases left unmatched: 4. This CDR3 comprises 15 residues. Germline V gene sequence: CDR1 SGHKS, CDR2 YYEKEE (reference sequence). CDR3 coding DNA: TGTGCCAGCAGCTTGGGGATGACTAGCGGGGACGAGCAGTACTTC. Its protein is CASSLGMTSGDEQYF.

In this sample, this clonotype turned up many times. This chain connects TRBV12-3 or TRBV12-4 to TRBJ1-6; 7 bases align to TRBD1. V lost 3 bases and J lost 13; bases outside the gene matches: 6. The CDR3 covers 13 residues. The CDR3 loop reads CASSFGDRVPLHF. The CDR3 DNA reads TGTGCCAGCAGTTTTGGCGACAGGGTCCCCCTCCACTTT.

This clonotype was found a few times. The chain links TRBV4-1 to TRBJ1-5; D not certain. V dropped 0 bases and J dropped 5 bases, with 14 bases sitting between them. The CDR3 length is 16 residues. CDR1 MGHRA and CDR2 YSYEKL come from the germline V gene. CDR3 nucleotides: TGCGCCAGCAGCCAAGATCCCCAAGCTGGTGATCAGCCCCAGCATTTT. As protein: CASSQDPQAGDQPQHF.

This clonotype was observed a few times. This chain links TRBV7-9 with TRBJ1-4; D might be TRBD1 (5 bases). Per germline, CDR1 SEHNR and CDR2 FQNEAQ (reference sequence). Trimming took off 5 bases at V and 5 bases at J, with 21 bases between the two ends. This CDR3 comprises 17 residues. CDR3 region: CASSPILPGPKNEKLFF. The CDR3 DNA is TGTGCCAGCAGCCCCATACTACCGGGACCGAAGAATGAAAAACTGTTTTTT.

The chain has TRBV19 and TRBJ2-1; 8 bases match TRBD2. Looked up from germline, CDR1 is LNHDA and CDR2 is SQIVND (reference sequence). This CDR3 comprises 16 residues. Trimming removed 4 bases from V and 1 base from J; junction bases left unmatched: 6. CDR3 DNA: TGTGCCAGTAGTAGGCGGGGGGCAGGGTCCTACAATGAGCAGTTCTTC. The encoded protein is CASSRRGAGSYNEQFF.

There are many counts of this clonotype. J is TRBJ1-1 and V is TRBV7-9; D gene unclear. CDR1 is SEHNR, CDR2 FQNEAQ, per germline (reference sequence). The V gene lost 1 base and the J gene lost 3 bases, with 3 bases spanning the gap. The CDR3 is 12 residues long. This CDR3 reads CASSLVHTEAFF. The DNA of the CDR3 is TGTGCCAGCAGCTTAGTACACACTGAAGCTTTCTTT.

This clonotype turned up a few times. The chain carries TRBV20-1 and TRBJ2-1; TRBD2 is a possible D gene (7 bases). The CDR3 extends over 15 amino acids. The germline V gene encodes CDR1 DFQATT and CDR2 SNEGSKA (reference sequence). Trimming removed 5 bases at V and 0 bases at J, with 14 bases between. The CDR3 protein is CSARRGGNSYNEQFF. As DNA, the CDR3 is TGCAGTGCTCGAAGGGGGGGCAACTCCTACAATGAGCAGTTCTTC.

This clonotype was observed a few times. The chain has TRBV7-6 and TRBJ2-6; D is possibly TRBD1 (6 bases). The CDR3 is 15 residues long. V was pared by 5 bases and J by 2 bases, with 10 bases between. Germline V gene data show CDR1 as SGHVS and CDR2 as FNYEAQ. The CDR3 reads CASSTGGAGANVLTF. For the CDR3, the DNA is TGTGCCAGCAGCACTGGGGGCGCTGGGGCCAACGTCCTGACTTTC.

The chain uses TRBV30 and TRBJ2-7; 10 bases fit TRBD2. Trimming at V came to 3 bases and at J to 3 bases, leaving 11 bases not matched to a gene. The CDR3 totals 16 residues. Per germline, CDR1 GTSNPN and CDR2 SVGIG (reference sequence). The CDR3 here is CAWSRGAGGRGYEQYF. The CDR3, as DNA: TGTGCCTGGAGCCGAGGAGCGGGAGGGCGAGGCTACGAGCAGTACTTC.